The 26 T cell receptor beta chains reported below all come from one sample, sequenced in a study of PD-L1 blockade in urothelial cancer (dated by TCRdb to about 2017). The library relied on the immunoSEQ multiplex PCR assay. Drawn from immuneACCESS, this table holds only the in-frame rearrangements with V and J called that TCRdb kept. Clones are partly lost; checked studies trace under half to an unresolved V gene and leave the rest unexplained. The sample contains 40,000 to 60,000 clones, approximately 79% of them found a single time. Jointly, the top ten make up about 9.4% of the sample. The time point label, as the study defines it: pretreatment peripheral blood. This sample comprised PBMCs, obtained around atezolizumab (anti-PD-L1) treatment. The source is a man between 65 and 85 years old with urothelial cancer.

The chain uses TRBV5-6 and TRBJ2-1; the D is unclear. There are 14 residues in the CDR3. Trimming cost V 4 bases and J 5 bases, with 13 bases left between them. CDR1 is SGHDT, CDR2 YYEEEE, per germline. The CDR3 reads CASSLRYAHNEQFF. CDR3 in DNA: TGTGCCAGCAGCCTCCGGTATGCCCACAATGAGCAGTTCTTC.

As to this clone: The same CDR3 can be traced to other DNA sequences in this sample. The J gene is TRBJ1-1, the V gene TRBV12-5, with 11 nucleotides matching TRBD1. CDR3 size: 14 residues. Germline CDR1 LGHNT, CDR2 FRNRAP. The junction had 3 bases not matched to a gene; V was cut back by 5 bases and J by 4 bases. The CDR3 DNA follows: TGTGCTAGTGGTCCGGGGACAGGGGGCACTGAAGCTTTCTTT. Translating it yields CASGPGTGGTEAFF.

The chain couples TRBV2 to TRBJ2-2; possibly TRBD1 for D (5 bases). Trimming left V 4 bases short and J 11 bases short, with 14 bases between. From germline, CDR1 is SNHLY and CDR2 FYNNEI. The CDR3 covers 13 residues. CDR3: CASSVRVTPELFF. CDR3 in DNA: TGTGCCAGCAGTGTCAGGGTCACACCCGAGCTGTTTTTT.

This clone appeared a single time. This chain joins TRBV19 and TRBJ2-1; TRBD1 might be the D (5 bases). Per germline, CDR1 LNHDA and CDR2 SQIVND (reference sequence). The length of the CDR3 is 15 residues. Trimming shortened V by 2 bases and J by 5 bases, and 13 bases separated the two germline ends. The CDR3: CASSISLGADNEQFF. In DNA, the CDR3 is TGTGCCAGTAGTATAAGTCTAGGGGCGGACAATGAGCAGTTCTTC. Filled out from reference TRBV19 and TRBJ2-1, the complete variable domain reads DGGITQSPKYLFRKEGQNVTLSCEQNLNHDAMYWYRQDPGQGLRLIYYSQIVNDFQKGDIAEGYSVSREKKESFPLTVTSAQKNPTAFYLCASSISLGADNEQFFGPGTRLTVL.

The DNA of the CDR3 is TGTGCCAGCAGCCAAGTGACTAGCGGGTCCTACGAGCAGTACTTC. Its translation: CASSQVTSGSYEQYF. This chain connects TRBV4-2 to TRBJ2-7; 10 nucleotides match TRBD2. Germline trimming cut 1 base from V and 1 base from J; bases unmatched to any gene: 1. CDR1 LGHNA and CDR2 YNFKEQ come from the germline V gene. The CDR3 length is 15 residues.

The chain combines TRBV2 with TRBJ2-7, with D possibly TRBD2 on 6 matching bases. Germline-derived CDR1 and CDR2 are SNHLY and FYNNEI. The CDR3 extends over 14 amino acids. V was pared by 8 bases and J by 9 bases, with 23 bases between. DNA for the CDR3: TGTGCCAGCGGGGACTTCTTGCAGGCTACGGCGCAGTACTTC. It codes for CASGDFLQATAQYF.

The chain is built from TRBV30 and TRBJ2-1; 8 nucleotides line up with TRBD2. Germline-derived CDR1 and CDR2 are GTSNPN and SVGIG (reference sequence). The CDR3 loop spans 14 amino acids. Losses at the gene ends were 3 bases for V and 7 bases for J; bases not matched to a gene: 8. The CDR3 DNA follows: TGTGCCTGGAGAGAACGAGCGGGAGCTAATGAGCAGTTCTTC. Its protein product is CAWRERAGANEQFF.

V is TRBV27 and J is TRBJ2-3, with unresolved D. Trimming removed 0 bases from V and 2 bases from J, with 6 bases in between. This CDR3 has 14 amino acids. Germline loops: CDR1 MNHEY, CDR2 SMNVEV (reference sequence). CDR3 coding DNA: TGTGCCAGCAGTTTATCGGCTCCCACAGATACGCAGTATTTT. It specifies CASSLSAPTDTQYF.

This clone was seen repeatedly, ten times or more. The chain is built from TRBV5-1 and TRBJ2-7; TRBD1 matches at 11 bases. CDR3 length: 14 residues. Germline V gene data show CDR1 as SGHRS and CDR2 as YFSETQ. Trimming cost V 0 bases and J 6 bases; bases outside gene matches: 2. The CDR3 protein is CASSLGGQGGEQYF. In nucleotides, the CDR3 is TGCGCCAGCAGCTTGGGGGGACAGGGGGGCGAGCAGTACTTC. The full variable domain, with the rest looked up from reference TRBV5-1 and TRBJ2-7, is KAGVTQTPRYLIKTRGQQVTLSCSPISGHRSVSWYQQTPGQGLQFLFEYFSETQRNKGNFPGRFSGRQFSNSRSEMNVSTLELGDSALYLCASSLGGQGGEQYFGPGTRLTVT.

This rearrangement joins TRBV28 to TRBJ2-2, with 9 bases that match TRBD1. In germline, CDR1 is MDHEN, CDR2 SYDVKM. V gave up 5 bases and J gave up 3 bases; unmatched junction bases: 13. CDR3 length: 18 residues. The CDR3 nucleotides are TGTGCCAGCAGTCCCCCCGGGACAGGGAGTGCGGACACCGGGGAGCTGTTTTTT. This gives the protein CASSPPGTGSADTGELFF.

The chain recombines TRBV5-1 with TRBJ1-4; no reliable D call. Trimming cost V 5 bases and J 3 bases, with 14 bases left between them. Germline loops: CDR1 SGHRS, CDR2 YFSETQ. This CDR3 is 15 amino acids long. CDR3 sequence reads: CASSTGRDANEKLFF. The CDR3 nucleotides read TGCGCCAGCAGTACTGGACGGGATGCTAATGAAAAACTGTTTTTT.

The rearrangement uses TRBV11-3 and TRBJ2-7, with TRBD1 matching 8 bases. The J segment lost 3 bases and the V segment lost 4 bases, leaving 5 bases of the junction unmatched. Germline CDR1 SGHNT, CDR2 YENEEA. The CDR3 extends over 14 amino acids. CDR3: CASSSRDRRYEQYF. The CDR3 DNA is TGTGCCAGCAGCTCCCGGGACAGGCGCTACGAGCAGTACTTC.

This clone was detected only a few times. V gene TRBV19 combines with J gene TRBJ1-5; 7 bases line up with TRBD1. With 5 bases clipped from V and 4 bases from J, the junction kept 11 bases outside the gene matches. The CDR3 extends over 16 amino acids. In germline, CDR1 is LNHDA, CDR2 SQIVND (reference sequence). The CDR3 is CASSRDSVGVNQPQHF. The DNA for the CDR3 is TGTGCCAGTAGTCGGGACAGTGTGGGGGTAAATCAGCCCCAGCATTTT. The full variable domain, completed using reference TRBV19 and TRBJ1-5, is DGGITQSPKYLFRKEGQNVTLSCEQNLNHDAMYWYRQDPGQGLRLIYYSQIVNDFQKGDIAEGYSVSREKKESFPLTVTSAQKNPTAFYLCASSRDSVGVNQPQHFGDGTRLSIL.

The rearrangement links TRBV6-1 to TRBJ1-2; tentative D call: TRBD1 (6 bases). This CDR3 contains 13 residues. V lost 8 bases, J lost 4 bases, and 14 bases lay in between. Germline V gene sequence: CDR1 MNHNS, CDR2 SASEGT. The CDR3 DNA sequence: TGTGCCAGCGATGACGCAGGGGTCTATGGCTACACCTTC. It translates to CASDDAGVYGYTF.

The CDR3 is CASSPGPTGDNEQFF. The CDR3, as DNA: TGTGCCAGCTCACCGGGCCCGACAGGGGACAATGAGCAGTTCTTC. V gene TRBV18 combines with J gene TRBJ2-1; 8 bases agree with TRBD1. The CDR3 is 15 amino acids. The germline V gene encodes CDR1 KGHSH and CDR2 LQKENI. The ends lost 3 bases at V and 5 bases at J; junction bases unmatched: 6.

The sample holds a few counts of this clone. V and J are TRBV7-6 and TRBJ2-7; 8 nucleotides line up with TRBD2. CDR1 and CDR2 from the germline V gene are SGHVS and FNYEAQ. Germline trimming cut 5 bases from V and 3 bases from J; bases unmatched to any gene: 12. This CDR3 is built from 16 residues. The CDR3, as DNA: TGTGCCAGCAGCCGGGTGGGCAGCGGGAGATTCTACGAGCAGTACTTC. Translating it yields CASSRVGSGRFYEQYF.

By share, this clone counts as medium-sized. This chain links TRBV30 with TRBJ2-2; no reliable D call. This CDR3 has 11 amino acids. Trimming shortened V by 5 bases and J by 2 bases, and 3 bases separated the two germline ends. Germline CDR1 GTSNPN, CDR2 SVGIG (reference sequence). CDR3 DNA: TGTGCCTGGTCAAACACCGGGGAGCTGTTTTTT. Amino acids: CAWSNTGELFF.

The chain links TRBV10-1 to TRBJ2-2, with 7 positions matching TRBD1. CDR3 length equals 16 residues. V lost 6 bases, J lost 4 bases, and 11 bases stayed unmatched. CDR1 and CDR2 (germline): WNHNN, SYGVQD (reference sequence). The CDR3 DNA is TGCGCCAGCAGCAGCCCCGACAGGGTGACCACCGGGGAGCTGTTTTTT. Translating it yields CASSSPDRVTTGELFF.

DNA of the CDR3: TGTGCCAGCAGTTTACCAGCGGGAGCTTCGGATACGCAGTATTTT. Translating gives CASSLPAGASDTQYF. The gene calls are TRBV28 and TRBJ2-3; TRBD2 agrees at 8 bases. Per germline, CDR1 MDHEN and CDR2 SYDVKM. This CDR3 has 15 amino acids. Trimming removed 2 bases from V and 6 bases from J; junction bases left unmatched: 7. The full variable domain, in which reference TRBV28 and TRBJ2-3 provide the parts outside the CDR3, is DVKVTQSSRYLVKRTGEKVFLECVQDMDHENMFWYRQDPGLGLRLIYFSYDVKMKEKGDIPEGYSVSREKKERFSLILESASTNQTSMYLCASSLPAGASDTQYFGPGTRLTVL.

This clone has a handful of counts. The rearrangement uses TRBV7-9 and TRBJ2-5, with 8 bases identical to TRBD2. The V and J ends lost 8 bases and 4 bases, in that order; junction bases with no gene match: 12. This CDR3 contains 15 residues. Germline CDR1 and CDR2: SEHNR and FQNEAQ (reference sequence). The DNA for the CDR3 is TGTGCCAGCTGCCCCCCGCACCGGGAGGGAGAGACCCAGTACTTC. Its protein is CASCPPHREGETQYF.

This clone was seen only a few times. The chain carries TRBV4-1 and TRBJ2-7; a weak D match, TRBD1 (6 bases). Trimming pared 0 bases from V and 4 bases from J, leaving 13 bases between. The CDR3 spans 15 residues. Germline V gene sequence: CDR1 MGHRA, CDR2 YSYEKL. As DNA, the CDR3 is TGCGCCAGCAGCCAAGATCTACAGGGAAGGTACGAGCAGTACTTC. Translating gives CASSQDLQGRYEQYF.

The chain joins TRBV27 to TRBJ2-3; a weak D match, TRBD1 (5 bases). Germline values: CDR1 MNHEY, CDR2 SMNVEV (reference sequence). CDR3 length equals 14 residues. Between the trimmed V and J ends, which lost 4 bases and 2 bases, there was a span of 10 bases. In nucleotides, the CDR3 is TGTGCCAGCAGTTGGACACGATCCACAGATACGCAGTATTTT. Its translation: CASSWTRSTDTQYF.

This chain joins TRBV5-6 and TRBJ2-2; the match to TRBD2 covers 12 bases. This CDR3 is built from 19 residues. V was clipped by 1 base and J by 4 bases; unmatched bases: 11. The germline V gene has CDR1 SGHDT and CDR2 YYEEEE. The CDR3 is CASSLSGLAGGPSTGELFF. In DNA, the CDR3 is TGTGCCAGCAGCTTGTCCGGGCTAGCGGGAGGGCCGAGCACCGGGGAGCTGTTTTTT. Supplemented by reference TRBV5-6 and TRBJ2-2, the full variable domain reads DAGVTQSPTHLIKTRGQQVTLRCSPKSGHDTVSWYQQALGQGPQFIFQYYEEEERQRGNFPDRFSGHQFPNYSSELNVNALLLGDSALYLCASSLSGLAGGPSTGELFFGEGSRLTVL.

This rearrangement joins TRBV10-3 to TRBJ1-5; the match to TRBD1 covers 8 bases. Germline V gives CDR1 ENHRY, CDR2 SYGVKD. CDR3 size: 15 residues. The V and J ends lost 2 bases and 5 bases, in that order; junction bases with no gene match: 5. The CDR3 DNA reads TGTGCCATCAGTGAGGGACAGGGCGGGGATCAGCCCCAGCATTTT. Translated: CAISEGQGGDQPQHF.

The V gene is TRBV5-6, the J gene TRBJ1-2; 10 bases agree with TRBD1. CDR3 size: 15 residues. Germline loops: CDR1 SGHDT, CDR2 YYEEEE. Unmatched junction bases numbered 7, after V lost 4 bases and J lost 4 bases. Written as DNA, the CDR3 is TGTGCCAGCAGCCTACCGGGACAGGGGTTCTATGGCTACACCTTC. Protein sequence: CASSLPGQGFYGYTF.

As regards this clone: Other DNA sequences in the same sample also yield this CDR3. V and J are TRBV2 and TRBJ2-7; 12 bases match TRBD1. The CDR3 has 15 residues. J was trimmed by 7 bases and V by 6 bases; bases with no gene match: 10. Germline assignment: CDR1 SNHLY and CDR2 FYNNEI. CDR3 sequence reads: CASRLGQGAGYEQYF. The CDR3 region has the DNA TGTGCCAGCAGGTTGGGACAGGGGGCCGGTTATGAGCAGTACTTC.